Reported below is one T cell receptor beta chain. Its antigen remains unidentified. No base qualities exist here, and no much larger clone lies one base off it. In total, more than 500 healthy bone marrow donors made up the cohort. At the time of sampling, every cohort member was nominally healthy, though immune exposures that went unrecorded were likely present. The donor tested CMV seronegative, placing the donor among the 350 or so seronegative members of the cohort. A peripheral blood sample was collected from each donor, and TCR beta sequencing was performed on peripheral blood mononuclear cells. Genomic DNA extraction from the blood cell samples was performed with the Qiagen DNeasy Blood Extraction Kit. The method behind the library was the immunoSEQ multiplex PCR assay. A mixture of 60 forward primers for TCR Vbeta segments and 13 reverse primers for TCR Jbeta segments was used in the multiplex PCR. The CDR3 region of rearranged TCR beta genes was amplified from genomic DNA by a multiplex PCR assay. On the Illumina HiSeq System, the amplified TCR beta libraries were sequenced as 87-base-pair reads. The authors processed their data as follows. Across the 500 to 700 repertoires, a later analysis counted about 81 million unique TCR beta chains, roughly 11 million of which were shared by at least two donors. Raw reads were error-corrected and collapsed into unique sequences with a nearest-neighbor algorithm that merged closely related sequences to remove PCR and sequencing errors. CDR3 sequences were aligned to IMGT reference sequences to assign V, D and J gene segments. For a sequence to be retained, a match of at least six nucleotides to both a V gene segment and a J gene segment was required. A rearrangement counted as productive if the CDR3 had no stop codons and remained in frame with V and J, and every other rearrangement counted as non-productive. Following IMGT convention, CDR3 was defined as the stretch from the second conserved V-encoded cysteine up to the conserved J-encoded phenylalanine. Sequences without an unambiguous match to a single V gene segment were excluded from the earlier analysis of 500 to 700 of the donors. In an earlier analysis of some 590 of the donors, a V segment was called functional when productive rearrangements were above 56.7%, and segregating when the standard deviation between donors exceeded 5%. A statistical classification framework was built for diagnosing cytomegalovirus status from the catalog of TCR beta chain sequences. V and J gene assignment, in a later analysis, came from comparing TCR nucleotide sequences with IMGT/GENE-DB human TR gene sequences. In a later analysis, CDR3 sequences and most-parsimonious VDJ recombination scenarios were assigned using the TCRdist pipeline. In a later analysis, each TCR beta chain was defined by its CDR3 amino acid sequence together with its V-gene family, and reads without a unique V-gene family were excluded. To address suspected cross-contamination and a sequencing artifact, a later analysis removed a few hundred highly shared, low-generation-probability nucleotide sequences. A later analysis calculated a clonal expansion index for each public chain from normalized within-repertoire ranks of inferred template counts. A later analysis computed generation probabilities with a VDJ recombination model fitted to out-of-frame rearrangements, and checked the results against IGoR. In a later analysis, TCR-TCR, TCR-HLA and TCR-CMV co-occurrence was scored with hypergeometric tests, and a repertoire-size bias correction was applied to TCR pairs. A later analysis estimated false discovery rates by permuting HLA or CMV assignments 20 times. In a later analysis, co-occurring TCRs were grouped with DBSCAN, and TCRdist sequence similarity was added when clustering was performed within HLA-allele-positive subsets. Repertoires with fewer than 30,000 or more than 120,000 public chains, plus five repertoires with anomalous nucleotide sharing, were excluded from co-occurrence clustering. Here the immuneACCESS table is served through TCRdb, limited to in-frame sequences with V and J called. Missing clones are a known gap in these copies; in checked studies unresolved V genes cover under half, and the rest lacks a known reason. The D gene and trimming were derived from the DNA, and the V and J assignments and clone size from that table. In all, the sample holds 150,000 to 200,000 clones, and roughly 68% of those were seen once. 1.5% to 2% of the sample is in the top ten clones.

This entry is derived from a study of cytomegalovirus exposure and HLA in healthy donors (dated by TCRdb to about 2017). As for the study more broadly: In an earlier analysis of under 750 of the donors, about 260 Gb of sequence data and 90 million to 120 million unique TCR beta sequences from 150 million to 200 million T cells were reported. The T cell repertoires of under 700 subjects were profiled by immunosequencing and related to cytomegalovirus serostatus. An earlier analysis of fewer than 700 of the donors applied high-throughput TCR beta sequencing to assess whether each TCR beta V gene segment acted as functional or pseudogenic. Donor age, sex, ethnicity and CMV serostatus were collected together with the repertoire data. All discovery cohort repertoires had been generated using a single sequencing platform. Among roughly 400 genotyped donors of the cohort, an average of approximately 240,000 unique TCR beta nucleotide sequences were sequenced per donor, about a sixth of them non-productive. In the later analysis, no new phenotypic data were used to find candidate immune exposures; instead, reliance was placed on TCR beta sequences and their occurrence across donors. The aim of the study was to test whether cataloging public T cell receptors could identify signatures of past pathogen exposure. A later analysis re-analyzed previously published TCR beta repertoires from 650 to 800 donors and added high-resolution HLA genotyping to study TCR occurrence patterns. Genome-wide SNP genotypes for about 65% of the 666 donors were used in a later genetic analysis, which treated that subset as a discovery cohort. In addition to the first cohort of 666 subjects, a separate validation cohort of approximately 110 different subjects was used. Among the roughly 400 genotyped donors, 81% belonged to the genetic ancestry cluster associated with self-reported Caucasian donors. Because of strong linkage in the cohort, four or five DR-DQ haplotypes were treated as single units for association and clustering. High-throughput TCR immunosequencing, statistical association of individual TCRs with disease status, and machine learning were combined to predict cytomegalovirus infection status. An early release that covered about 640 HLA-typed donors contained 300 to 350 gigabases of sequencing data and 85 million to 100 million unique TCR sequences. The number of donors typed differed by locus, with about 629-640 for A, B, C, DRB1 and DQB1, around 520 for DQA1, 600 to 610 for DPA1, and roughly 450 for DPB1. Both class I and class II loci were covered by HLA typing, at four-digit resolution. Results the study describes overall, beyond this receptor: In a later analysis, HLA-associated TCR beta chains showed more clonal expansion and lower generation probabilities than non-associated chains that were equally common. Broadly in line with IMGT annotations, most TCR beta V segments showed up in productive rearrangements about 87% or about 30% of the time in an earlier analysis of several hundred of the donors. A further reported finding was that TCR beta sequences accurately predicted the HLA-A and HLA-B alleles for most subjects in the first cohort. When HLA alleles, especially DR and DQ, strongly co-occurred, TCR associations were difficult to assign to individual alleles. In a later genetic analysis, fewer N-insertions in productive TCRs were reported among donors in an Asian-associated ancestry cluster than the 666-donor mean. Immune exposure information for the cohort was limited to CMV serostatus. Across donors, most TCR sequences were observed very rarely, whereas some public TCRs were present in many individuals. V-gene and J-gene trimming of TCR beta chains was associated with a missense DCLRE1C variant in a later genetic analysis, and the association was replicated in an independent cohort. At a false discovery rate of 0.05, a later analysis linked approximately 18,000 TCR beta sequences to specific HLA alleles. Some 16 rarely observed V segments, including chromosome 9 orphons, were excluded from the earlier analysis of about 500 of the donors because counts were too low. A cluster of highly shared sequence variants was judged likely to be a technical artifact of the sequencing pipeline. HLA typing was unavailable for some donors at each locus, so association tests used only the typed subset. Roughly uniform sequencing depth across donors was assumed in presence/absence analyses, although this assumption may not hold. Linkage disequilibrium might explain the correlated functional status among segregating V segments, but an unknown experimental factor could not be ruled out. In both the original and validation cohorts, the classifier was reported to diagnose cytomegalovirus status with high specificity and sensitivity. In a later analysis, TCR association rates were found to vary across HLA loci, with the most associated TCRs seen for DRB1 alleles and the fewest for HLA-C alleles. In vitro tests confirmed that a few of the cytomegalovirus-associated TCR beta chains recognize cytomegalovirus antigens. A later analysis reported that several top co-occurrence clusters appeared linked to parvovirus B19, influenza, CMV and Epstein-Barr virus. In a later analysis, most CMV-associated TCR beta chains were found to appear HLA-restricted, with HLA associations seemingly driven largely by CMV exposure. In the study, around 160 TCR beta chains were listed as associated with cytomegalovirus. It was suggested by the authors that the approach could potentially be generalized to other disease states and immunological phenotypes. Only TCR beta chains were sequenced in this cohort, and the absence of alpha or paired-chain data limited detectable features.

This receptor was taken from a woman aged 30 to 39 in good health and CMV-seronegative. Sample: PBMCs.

The DNA reads TGTGCCAGCAGCTTTACCCCCGGAGGGACTACCATCAATGAGCAGTTCTTC. This sequence encodes CASSFTPGGTTINEQFF. The chain couples TRBV13 to TRBJ2-1, with 7 bases matching TRBD2. The V end gives up 3 bases and the J end 6 bases, leaving 14 bases in the junction not matched to a gene. The CDR3 spans 17 residues, from the cysteine through the phenylalanine. CDR3 DNA is the only sequence kept; it has 51 bases, read in frame from the first base. The germline V gene encodes CDR1 PRHDT and CDR2 FYEKMQ (reference sequence). With the rest looked up from the reference TRBV13 and TRBJ2-1 genes rather than sequenced, the full variable domain is AAGVIQSPRHLIKEKRETATLKCYPIPRHDTVYWYQQGPGQDPQFLISFYEKMQSDKGSIPDRFSAQQFSDYHSELNMSSLELGDSALYFCASSFTPGGTTINEQFFGPGTRLTVL.